These 8 T cell receptor beta chains originate from one sample sequenced in a study of T cell changes during pregnancy in multiple sclerosis. Sequencing was performed with immunoSEQ multiplex PCR; in TCRdb, only in-frame clones are kept and a portion is missing. In the table there are around 70,000 clones, just over 90% of which are singletons. The sequencing used peripheral blood, collected in the second trimester of pregnancy. These receptor sequences come from a female donor in good health, enrolled as a control in a pregnancy study.

The chain joins TRBV6-6 to TRBJ1-5, with D perhaps matching TRBD1 (5 bases). V was shortened by 6 bases and J by 3 bases, with 15 bases between the two germline ends. Germline assignment: CDR1 MNHNY and CDR2 SVGAGI (reference sequence). This CDR3 comprises 15 residues. The CDR3 bases are TGTGCCAGCAGGGGAGGAGACAGTTTCAATCAGCCCCAGCATTTT. It is translated as CASRGGDSFNQPQHF.

The J gene is TRBJ2-1, the V gene TRBV7-9, with D possibly being TRBD2 (6 bases). Germline V gives CDR1 SEHNR, CDR2 FQNEAQ (reference sequence). Trimming cost V 3 bases and J 4 bases, with 19 bases left between them. The length of the CDR3 is 17 residues. For the CDR3, the DNA is TGTGCCAGCAGCTTTAGCCCCGGGACTCCTACGTACAATGAGCAGTTCTTC. This gives the protein CASSFSPGTPTYNEQFF.

The chain carries TRBV9 and TRBJ1-6, with D hard to call. V gave up 4 bases and J gave up 6 bases, with 8 bases separating them. Per germline, CDR1 SGDLS and CDR2 YYNGEE. This CDR3 region has 13 residues. For the CDR3, the DNA is TGTGCCAGCAGCCGCGCGGGTAATTCACCCCTCCACTTT. This gives the protein CASSRAGNSPLHF.

V usage is TRBV6-5 and J usage is TRBJ1-4; no reliable D call. From germline, CDR1 is MNHEY and CDR2 SVGAGI. V was cut by 4 bases and J by 1 base, with 7 bases left in between. The CDR3 loop spans 14 amino acids. CDR3 protein: CASSLQKTNEKLFF. The CDR3 bases are TGTGCCAGCAGTTTACAGAAAACTAATGAAAAACTGTTTTTT.

This clone has just one count. The V gene is TRBV27, the J gene TRBJ1-6, with 7 bases fitting TRBD1. The CDR3 contains 17 residues. Germline CDR1 reads MNHEY; CDR2 reads SMNVEV (reference sequence). With 1 base clipped from V and 3 bases from J, the junction kept 6 bases outside the gene matches. The DNA of the CDR3 is TGTGCCAGCAGTTTATTCGACAGGGCTTACTATAATTCACCCCTCCACTTT. Protein: CASSLFDRAYYNSPLHF.

The chain uses TRBV6-5 and TRBJ2-7; D possibly corresponds to TRBD2 (6 bases). The CDR3 extends over 15 amino acids. Germline V gene data show CDR1 as MNHEY and CDR2 as SVGAGI. Trimming took 0 bases from V and 2 from J, leaving 11 bases between them. The CDR3 DNA follows: TGTGCCAGCAGTTACTCTGGGGGAGGCCCCTACGAGCAGTACTTC. Translated: CASSYSGGGPYEQYF.

CDR3 loop: CATQDGNTEAFF. The CDR3 DNA reads as TGTGCCACACAGGACGGGAACACTGAAGCTTTCTTT. The gene calls are TRBV2 and TRBJ1-1, with D possibly matching TRBD1 (5 bases). The CDR3 contains 12 residues. The germline V gene has CDR1 SNHLY and CDR2 FYNNEI. V was pared by 10 bases and J by 1 base, with 10 bases between. Drawing the rest from reference TRBV2 and TRBJ1-1, the complete variable domain is EPEVTQTPSHQVTQMGQEVILRCVPISNHLYFYWYRQILGQKVEFLVSFYNNEISEKSEIFDDQFSVERPDGSNFTLKIRSTKLEDSAMYFCATQDGNTEAFFGQGTRLTVV.

The rearrangement links TRBV5-6 to TRBJ2-5, with 7 bases identical to TRBD1. The CDR3 has 16 amino acids. Germline V gene lookup returns CDR1 SGHDT and CDR2 YYEEEE. The junction had 13 bases not matched to a gene; V was cut back by 5 bases and J by 3 bases. Here the CDR3 reads CASSTRQGGWEETQYF. In DNA form, the CDR3 reads TGTGCCAGCAGTACGAGACAGGGTGGATGGGAAGAGACCCAGTACTTC. Supplemented by reference TRBV5-6 and TRBJ2-5, the full variable domain reads DAGVTQSPTHLIKTRGQQVTLRCSPKSGHDTVSWYQQALGQGPQFIFQYYEEEERQRGNFPDRFSGHQFPNYSSELNVNALLLGDSALYLCASSTRQGGWEETQYFGPGTRLLVL.